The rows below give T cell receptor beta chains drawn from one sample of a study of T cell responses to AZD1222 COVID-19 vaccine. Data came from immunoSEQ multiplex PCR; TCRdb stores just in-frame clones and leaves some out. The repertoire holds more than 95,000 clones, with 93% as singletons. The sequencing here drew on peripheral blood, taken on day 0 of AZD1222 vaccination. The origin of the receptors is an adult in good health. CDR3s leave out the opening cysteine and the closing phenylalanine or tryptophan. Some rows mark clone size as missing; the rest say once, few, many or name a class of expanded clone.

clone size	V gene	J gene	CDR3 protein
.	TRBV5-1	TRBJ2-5	ASSLRLGAQETQY
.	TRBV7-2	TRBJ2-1	ASSLLGAQF
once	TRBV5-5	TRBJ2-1	ASSRGGAINEQF
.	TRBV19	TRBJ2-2	ASSIPQVRSELF
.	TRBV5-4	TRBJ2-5	ASSHLADEETQY
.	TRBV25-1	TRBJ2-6	ASSESRSTGANVLT
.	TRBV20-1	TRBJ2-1	SASSGDWAGGDEQF
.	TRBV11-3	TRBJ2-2	ASSYAGQGNTGELF
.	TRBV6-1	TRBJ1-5	ASSAIGTVGHQPQH
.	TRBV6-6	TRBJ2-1	ASSYGQSSYNEQF
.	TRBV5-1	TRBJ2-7	ASSLLQAPDEQY
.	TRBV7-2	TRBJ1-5	ASSFRAGGGEPQH
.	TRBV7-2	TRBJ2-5	ASSFVGTGQETQY
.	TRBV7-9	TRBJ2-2	ASSPLLATGELF
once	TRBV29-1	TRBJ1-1	STRHTLNTEAF
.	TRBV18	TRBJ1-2	ASSPPSIEGGYT
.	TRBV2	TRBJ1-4	ASSVAVNEKLF
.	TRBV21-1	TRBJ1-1	ASSNGGSGAF
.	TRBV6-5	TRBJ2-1	ASTRGSPGNEQF
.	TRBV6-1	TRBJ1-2	ASSEDGNYGYT
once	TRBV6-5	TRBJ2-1	ASRDRGFGNEQF
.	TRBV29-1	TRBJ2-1	SVKRDGSFNEQF
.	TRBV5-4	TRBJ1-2	ASSLWLGAGYT
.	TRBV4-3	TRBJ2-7	ASSQERLQGSGFC
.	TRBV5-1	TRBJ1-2	ASSLAGAEHGYT
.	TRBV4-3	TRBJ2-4	ASSQEGGTGVQY
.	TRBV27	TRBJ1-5	ASSIGTGGNQPQH
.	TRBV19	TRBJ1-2	ASSREGAYSYGYT
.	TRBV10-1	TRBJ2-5	AIKSGRASETQY
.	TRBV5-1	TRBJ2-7	ASSGGGAGYEQY
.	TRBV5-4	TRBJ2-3	ASSLGGSSTDTQY
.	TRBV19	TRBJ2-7	ASSRLAEGMDEQY